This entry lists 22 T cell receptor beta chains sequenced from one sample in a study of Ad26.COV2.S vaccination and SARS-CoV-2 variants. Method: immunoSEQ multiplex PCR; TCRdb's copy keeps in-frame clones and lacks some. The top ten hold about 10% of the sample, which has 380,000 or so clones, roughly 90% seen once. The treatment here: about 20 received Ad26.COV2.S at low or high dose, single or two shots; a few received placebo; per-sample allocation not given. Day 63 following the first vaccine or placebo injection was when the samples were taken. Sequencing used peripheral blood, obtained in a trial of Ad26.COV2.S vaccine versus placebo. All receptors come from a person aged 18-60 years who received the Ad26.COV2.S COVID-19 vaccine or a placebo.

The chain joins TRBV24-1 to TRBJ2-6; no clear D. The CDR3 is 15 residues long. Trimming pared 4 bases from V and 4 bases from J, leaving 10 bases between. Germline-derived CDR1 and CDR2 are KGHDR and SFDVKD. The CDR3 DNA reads TGTGCCACCAGTGACTCGAGCTGGGGGGCCAACGTCCTGACTTTC. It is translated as CATSDSSWGANVLTF.

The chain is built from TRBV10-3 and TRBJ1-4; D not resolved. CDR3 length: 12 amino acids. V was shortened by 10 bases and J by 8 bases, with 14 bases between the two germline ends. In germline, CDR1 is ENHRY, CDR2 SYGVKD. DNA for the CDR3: TGTGCCACCCGGGAGGGCGACGAAAAACTGTTTTTT. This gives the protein CATREGDEKLFF.

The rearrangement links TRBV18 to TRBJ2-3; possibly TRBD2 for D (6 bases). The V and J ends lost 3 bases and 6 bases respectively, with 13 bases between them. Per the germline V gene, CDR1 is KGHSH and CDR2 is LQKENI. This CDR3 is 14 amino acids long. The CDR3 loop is CASSPRELGDTQYF. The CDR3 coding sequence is TGTGCCAGCTCACCTCGGGAGTTGGGCGATACGCAGTATTTT.

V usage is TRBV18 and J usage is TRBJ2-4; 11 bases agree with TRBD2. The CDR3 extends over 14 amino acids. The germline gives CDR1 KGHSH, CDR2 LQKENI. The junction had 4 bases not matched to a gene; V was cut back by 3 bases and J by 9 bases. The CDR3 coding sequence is TGTGCCAGCTCACCGGGACTAGCGGACTCCATTCAGTACTTC. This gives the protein CASSPGLADSIQYF.

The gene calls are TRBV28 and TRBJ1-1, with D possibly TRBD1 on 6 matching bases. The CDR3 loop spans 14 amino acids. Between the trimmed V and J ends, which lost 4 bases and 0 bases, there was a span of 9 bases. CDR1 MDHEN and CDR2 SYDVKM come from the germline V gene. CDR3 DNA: TGTGCCAGCAGTTCGACAGGAGTGAACACTGAAGCTTTCTTT. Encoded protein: CASSSTGVNTEAFF. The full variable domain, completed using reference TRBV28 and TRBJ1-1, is DVKVTQSSRYLVKRTGEKVFLECVQDMDHENMFWYRQDPGLGLRLIYFSYDVKMKEKGDIPEGYSVSREKKERFSLILESASTNQTSMYLCASSSTGVNTEAFFGQGTRLTVV.

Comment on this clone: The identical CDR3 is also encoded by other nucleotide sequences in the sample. CDR3 nucleotides: TGTGCCAGCAGTGCCGGCAATCAGCCCCAGCATTTT. Translation gives CASSAGNQPQHF. The chain combines TRBV12-3 or TRBV12-4 with TRBJ1-5; D is ambiguous. V gave up 5 bases and J gave up 2 bases, with 4 bases separating them. The CDR3 has 12 amino acids.

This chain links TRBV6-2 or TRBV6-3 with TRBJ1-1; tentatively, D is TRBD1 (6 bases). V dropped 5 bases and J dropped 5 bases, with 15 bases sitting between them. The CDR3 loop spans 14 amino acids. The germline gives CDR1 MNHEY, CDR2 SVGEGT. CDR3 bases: TGTGCCAGCAGTCGTAGCGGACAGAGGACTGAAGCTTTCTTT. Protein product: CASSRSGQRTEAFF.

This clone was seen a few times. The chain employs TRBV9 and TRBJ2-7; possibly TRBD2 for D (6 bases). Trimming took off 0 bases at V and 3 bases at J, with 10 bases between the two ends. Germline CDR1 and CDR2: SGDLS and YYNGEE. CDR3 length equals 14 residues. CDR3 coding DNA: TGTGCCAGCAGCGTAGGGAGTAGCGGCTACGAGCAGTACTTC. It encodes CASSVGSSGYEQYF.

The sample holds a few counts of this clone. This CDR3 reads CASSGLADEQFF. The CDR3 bases are TGTGCCAGCAGCGGACTAGCGGATGAGCAGTTCTTC. The chain is built from TRBV7-6 and TRBJ2-1; 10 bases are shared with TRBD2. Germline loops: CDR1 SGHVS, CDR2 FNYEAQ. The CDR3 spans 12 residues. The trim removed 5 bases at V and 8 bases at J, leaving 0 bases unmatched.

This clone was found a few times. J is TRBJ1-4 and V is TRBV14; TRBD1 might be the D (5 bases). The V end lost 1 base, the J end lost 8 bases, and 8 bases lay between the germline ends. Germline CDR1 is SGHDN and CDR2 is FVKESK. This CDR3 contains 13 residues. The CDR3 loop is CASSQGDGEKLFF. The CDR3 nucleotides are TGTGCCAGCAGCCAAGGGGACGGGGAAAAACTGTTTTTT.

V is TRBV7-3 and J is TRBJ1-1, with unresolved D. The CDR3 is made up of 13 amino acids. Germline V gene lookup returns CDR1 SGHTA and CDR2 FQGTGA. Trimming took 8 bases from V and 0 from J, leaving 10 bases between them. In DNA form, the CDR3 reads TGTGCCAGCTCGGCGGGAATGAACACTGAAGCTTTCTTT. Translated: CASSAGMNTEAFF.

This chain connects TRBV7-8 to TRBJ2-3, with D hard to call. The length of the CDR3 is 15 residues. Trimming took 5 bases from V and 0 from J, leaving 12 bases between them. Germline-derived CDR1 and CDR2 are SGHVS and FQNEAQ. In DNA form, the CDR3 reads TGTGCCAGCAGCCGCAGGAGAACTAGCACAGATACGCAGTATTTT. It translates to CASSRRRTSTDTQYF. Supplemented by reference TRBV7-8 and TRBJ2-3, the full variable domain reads GAGVSQSPRYKVAKRGQDVALRCDPISGHVSLFWYQQALGQGPEFLTYFQNEAQLDKSGLPSDRFFAERPEGSVSTLKIQRTQQEDSAVYLCASSRRRTSTDTQYFGPGTRLTVL.

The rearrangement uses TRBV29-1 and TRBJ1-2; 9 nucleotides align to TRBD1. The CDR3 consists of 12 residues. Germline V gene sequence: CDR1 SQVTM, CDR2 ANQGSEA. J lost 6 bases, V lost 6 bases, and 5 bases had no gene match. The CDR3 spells CSVTGGMDGYTF. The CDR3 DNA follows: TGCAGCGTAACAGGGGGCATGGATGGCTACACCTTC. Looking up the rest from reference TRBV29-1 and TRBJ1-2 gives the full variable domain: SAVISQKPSRDICQRGTSLTIQCQVDSQVTMMFWYRQQPGQSLTLIATANQGSEATYESGFVIDKFPISRPNLTFSTLTVSNMSPEDSSIYLCSVTGGMDGYTFGSGTRLTVV.

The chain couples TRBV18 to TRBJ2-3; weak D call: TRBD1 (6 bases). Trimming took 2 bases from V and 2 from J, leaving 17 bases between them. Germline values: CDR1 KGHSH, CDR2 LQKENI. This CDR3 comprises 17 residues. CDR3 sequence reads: CASSPGGASLFTDTQYF. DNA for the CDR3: TGTGCCAGCTCACCAGGGGGCGCGAGCCTCTTCACAGATACGCAGTATTTT.

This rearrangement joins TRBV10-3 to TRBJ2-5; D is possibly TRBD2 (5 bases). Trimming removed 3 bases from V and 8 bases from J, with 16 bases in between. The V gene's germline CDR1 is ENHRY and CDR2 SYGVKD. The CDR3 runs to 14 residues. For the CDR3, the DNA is TGTGCCATCAGTGACTCGAGGGATCATGCCACCCAGTACTTC. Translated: CAISDSRDHATQYF.

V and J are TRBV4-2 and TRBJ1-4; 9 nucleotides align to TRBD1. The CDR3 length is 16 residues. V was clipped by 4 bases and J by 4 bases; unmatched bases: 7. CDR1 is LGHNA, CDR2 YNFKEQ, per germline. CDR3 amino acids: CASSPQPTGGNEKLFF. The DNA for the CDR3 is TGTGCCAGCAGCCCCCAGCCGACAGGGGGTAATGAAAAACTGTTTTTT.

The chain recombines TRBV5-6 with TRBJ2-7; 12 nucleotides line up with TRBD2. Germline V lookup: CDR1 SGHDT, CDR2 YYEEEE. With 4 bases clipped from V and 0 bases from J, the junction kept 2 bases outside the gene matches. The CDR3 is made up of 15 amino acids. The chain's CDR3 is CASSRGLAGSYEQYF. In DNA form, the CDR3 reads TGTGCCAGCAGCCGGGGACTAGCGGGCTCCTACGAGCAGTACTTC.

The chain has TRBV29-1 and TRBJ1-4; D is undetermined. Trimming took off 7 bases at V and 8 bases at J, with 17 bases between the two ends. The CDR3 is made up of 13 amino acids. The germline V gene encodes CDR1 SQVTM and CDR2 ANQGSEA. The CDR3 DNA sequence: TGCAGCGCCCTGACCGCGCCCCGGGAAAAACTGTTTTTT. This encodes CSALTAPREKLFF.

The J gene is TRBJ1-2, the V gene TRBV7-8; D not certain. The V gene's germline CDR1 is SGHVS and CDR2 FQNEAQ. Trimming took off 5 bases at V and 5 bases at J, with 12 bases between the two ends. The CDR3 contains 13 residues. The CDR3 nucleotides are TGTGCCAGCAGCCACGTCGGACGGTATGGCTACACCTTC. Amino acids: CASSHVGRYGYTF.

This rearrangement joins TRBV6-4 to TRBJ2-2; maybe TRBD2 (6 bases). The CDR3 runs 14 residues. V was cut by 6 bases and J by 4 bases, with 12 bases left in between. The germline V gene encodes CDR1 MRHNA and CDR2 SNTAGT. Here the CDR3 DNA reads TGTGCCAGCAGAGGCAGGGAGGCCACCGGGGAGCTGTTTTTT. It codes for CASRGREATGELFF.

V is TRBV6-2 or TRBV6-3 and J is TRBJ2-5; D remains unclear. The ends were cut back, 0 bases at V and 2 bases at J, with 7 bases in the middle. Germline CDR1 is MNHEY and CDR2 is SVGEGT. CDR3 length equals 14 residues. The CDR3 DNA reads TGTGCCAGCAGTTACTCACCGGCTCAAGAGACCCAGTACTTC. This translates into CASSYSPAQETQYF.

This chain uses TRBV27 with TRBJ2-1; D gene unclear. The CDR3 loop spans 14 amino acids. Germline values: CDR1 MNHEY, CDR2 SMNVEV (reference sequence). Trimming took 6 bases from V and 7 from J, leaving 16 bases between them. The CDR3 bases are TGTGCCAGCAGCCCCCGGGCCCTCGGGAATGAGCAGTTCTTC. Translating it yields CASSPRALGNEQFF.